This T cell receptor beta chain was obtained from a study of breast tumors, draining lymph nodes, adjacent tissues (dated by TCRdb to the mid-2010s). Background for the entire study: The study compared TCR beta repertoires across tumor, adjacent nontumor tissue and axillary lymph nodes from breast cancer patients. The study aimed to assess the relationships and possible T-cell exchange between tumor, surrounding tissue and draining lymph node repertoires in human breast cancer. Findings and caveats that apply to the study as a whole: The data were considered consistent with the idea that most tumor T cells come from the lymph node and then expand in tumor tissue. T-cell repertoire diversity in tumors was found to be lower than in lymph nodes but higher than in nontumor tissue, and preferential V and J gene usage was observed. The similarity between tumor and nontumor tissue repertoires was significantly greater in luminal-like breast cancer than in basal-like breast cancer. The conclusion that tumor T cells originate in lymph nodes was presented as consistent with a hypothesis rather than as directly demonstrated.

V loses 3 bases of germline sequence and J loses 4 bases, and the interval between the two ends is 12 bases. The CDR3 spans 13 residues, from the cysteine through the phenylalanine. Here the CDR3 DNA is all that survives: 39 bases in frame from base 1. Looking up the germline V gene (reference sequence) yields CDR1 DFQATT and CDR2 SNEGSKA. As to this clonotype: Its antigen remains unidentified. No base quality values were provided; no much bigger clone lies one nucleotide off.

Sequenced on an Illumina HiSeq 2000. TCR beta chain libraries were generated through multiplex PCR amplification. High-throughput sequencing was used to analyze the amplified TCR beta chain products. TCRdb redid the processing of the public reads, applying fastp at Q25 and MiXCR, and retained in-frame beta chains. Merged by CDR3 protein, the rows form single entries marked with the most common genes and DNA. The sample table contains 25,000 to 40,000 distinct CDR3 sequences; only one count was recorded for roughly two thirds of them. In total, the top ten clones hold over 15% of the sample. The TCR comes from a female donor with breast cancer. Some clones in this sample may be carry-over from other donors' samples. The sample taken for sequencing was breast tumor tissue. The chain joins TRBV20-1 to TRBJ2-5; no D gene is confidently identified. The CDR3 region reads CSASGTTRETQYF. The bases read TGCAGTGCTAGTGGTACCACAAGAGAGACCCAGTACTTC.